The entry below gives a single T cell receptor (beta chain) sequence along with its context. Some clones are missing from TCRdb's copy, which holds only in-frame ones; the method was immunoSEQ multiplex PCR. Of more than 400,000 clones listed, less than 96% are singletons. This CDR3 spans 17 amino acids. Germline assignment: CDR1 LNHDA and CDR2 SQIVND (reference sequence). V lost 1 base to trimming and J lost 4 bases; unmatched junction nucleotides: 10. This entry belongs to a study of shared clonotypes between healthy human individuals. The source is a woman in her 30s in good health. The chain uses TRBV19 and TRBJ2-5; 9 nucleotides match TRBD1. The sample comprised naive CD4+ T cells sorted from blood. The subset was: CD45RA+ positively selected. CDR3 nucleotides: TGTGCCAGTAGTATAGTTGGGACAGGGCTACCCGGAGAGACCCAGTACTTC. Its protein is CASSIVGTGLPGETQYF.